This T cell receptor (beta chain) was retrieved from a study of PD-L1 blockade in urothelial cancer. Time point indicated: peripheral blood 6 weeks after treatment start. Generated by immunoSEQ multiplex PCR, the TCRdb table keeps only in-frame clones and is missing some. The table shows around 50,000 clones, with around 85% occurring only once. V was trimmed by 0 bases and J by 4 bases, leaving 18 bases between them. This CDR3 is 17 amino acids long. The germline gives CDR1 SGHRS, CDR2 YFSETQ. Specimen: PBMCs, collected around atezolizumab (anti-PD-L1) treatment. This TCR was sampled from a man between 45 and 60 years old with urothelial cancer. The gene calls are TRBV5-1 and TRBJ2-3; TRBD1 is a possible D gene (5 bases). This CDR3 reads CASSLDQGTLKPDTQYF. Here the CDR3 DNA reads TGCGCCAGCAGCTTGGACCAGGGAACCCTCAAGCCAGATACGCAGTATTTT.